The 2 T cell receptor beta chains in this list originate from one sample, sequenced in a study of cytomegalovirus exposure and HLA in healthy donors. TCRdb keeps only in-frame clones here, not all; method: immunoSEQ multiplex PCR. The sample holds approximately 230,000 clones, roughly 84% seen once. Sequenced: PBMCs. The origin of the receptors is a man younger than 35 in good health and CMV-seropositive.

This clone showed up just once. The J gene is TRBJ1-4, the V gene TRBV29-1, with 9 bases identical to TRBD1. The germline CDR1 and CDR2 sequences are SQVTM and ANQGSEA. The CDR3 is 15 amino acids. V was clipped by 3 bases and J by 3 bases; unmatched bases: 5. CDR3 in DNA: TGCAGCGTTGACACAGGGGGCACGGCTAATGAAAAACTGTTTTTT. Translated: CSVDTGGTANEKLFF.

The chain couples TRBV7-6 to TRBJ2-5, with D possibly being TRBD2 (6 bases). CDR1 and CDR2 (germline): SGHVS, FNYEAQ. Trimming cost V 4 bases and J 2 bases, with 11 bases left between them. The length of the CDR3 is 14 residues. The CDR3 coding sequence is TGTGCCAGCAGCTACCTCGGGAGTCAAGAGACCCAGTACTTC. Translation: CASSYLGSQETQYF.